What follows are 4 T cell receptor beta chains derived from one specimen sequenced in a study of T cell changes during pregnancy in multiple sclerosis. Using immunoSEQ multiplex PCR, the repertoire was profiled, and TCRdb retains in-frame clones only, with some absent. This table has tens of thousands of clones, 75% to 95% appearing once. The starting material was CD8+ T cells from peripheral blood mononuclear cells, obtained before pregnancy. Every receptor here comes from a female donor with multiple sclerosis, enrolled in a pregnancy study.

This clone qualifies as medium-sized. The genes are TRBV7-2 and TRBJ1-5; D call uncertain. With 5 bases removed from V and 5 bases from J, the gap between germline ends came to 13 bases. CDR1 SGHTA and CDR2 FQGNSA come from the germline V gene. The CDR3 runs 14 residues. The CDR3 loop is CASSPHSLHQPQHF. DNA for the CDR3: TGTGCCAGCAGCCCGCACAGCCTACATCAGCCCCAGCATTTT.

The chain joins TRBV29-1 to TRBJ2-1; 7 nucleotides match TRBD2. CDR1 and CDR2 (germline): SQVTM, ANQGSEA. The CDR3 is 16 amino acids. V trimming: 3 bases; J trimming: 8 bases; junction bases outside the gene matches: 16. CDR3 amino acids: CSVDFFRPSGRDEQFF. The CDR3 nucleotides are TGCAGCGTTGATTTCTTTAGGCCTAGCGGCCGGGATGAGCAGTTCTTC.

This rearrangement joins TRBV2 to TRBJ2-2, with D unclear. The V end was cut by 6 bases, the J end by 0 bases, with 8 bases between. The CDR3 loop spans 14 amino acids. Germline V gives CDR1 SNHLY, CDR2 FYNNEI. The CDR3 DNA sequence: TGTGCCAGCAGGTCCCTCTCGAACACCGGGGAGCTGTTTTTT. Translating it yields CASRSLSNTGELFF.

On this clone: In the same sample, other DNA sequences code for this CDR3. V usage is TRBV5-6 and J usage is TRBJ2-3; 7 positions match TRBD2. CDR3 length: 15 residues. Germline values: CDR1 SGHDT, CDR2 YYEEEE. V was clipped by 0 bases and J by 1 base; unmatched bases: 2. The CDR3 DNA is TGTGCCAGCAGCTTGGGGGGGGGTGGCACAGATACGCAGTATTTT. Protein sequence: CASSLGGGGTDTQYF.